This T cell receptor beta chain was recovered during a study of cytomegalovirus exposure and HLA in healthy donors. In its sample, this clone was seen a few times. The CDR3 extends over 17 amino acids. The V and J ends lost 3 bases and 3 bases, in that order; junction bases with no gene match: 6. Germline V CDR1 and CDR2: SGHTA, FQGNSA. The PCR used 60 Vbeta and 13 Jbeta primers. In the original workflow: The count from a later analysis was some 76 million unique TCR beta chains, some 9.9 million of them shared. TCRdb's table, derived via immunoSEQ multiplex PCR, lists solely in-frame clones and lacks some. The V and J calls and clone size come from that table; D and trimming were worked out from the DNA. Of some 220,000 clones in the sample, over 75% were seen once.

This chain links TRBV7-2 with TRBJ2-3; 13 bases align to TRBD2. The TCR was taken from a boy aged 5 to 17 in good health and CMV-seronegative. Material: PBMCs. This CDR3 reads CASSFLGTSGKTDTQYF. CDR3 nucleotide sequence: TGTGCCAGCAGCTTCCTCGGGACTAGCGGGAAGACAGATACGCAGTATTTT.